These 15 T cell receptor beta chains were all obtained from the same sample, sequenced in a study of control samples from healthy donors and cancer patients (dated by TCRdb to the early 2020s). Preparation of the library involved the immunoSEQ multiplex PCR assay. TCRdb took over this immuneACCESS table, retaining in-frame rearrangements with V and J assigned. Such tables are incomplete; in checked studies, under half of the missing clones stem from an unresolved V gene, and the remainder is unexplained. For this sample there are 200,000 or so clones; just under 95% appear just once. The top ten clones comprise more than 1.3% of the sample. Sequencing input: blood. The receptors were gathered from a man over 45 in good health.

This chain joins TRBV7-2 and TRBJ2-1; 7 positions agree with TRBD2. The CDR3 contains 15 residues. Per the germline V gene, CDR1 is SGHTA and CDR2 is FQGNSA. V was pared by 5 bases and J by 2 bases, with 6 bases of the junction left unmatched. CDR3 in DNA: TGTGCCAGCAGCGATCCTAGCGGACCCTACAATGAGCAGTTCTTC. Translated, it gives CASSDPSGPYNEQFF. Drawing the rest from reference TRBV7-2 and TRBJ2-1, the complete variable domain is GAGVSQSPSNKVTEKGKDVELRCDPISGHTALYWYRQSLGQGLEFLIYFQGNSAPDKSGLPSDRFSAERTGGSVSTLTIQRTQQEDSAVYLCASSDPSGPYNEQFFGPGTRLTVL.

This rearrangement joins TRBV28 to TRBJ1-1; 7 nucleotides agree with TRBD1. The V and J ends lost 5 bases and 4 bases, in that order; junction bases with no gene match: 4. CDR1 is MDHEN, CDR2 SYDVKM, per germline. This CDR3 contains 13 residues. CDR3 sequence (DNA): TGTGCCAGCAGTCAAGCAGGGGGCACTGAAGCTTTCTTT. Translating it yields CASSQAGGTEAFF.

The J gene is TRBJ2-5, the V gene TRBV4-1, with D possibly being TRBD1 or TRBD2 (5 bases each). Germline V gene sequence: CDR1 MGHRA, CDR2 YSYEKL. CDR3 length equals 15 residues. V shed 0 bases and J shed 1 base, with 9 bases lying between them. The CDR3 DNA reads TGCGCCAGCAGCCAAGACAGGGAGACCCAAGAGACCCAGTACTTC. Translating it yields CASSQDRETQETQYF.

The CDR3 reads CASSLTGGSYEQYF. The CDR3 DNA reads as TGTGCCAGCAGCTTAACAGGGGGTAGCTACGAGCAGTACTTC. The chain recombines TRBV7-3 with TRBJ2-7; the D gene is possibly TRBD1 (6 bases). This CDR3 region has 14 residues. Germline V gives CDR1 SGHTA, CDR2 FQGTGA. Trimming shortened V by 0 bases and J by 3 bases, and 9 bases separated the two germline ends.

The V call is TRBV7-3, the J call TRBJ2-6, with D maybe TRBD2 (5 bases). Trimming pared 2 bases from V and 0 bases from J, leaving 8 bases between. The CDR3 has 16 residues. The germline V gene encodes CDR1 SGHTA and CDR2 FQGTGA. This CDR3 reads CASSLPGDSGANVLTF. CDR3 sequence (DNA): TGTGCCAGCAGCTTACCCGGGGACTCTGGGGCCAACGTCCTGACTTTC.

This clone was detected once. The rearrangement joins TRBV5-1 to TRBJ2-2; TRBD2 is a possible D gene (5 bases). Germline V gives CDR1 SGHRS, CDR2 YFSETQ. The CDR3 has 13 amino acids. Trimming removed 2 bases from V and 6 bases from J, with 8 bases in between. DNA of the CDR3: TGCGCCAGCAGCTTTGTCGGGGCCGGGGAGCTGTTTTTT. This gives the protein CASSFVGAGELFF. Complete variable domain (other parts from reference TRBV5-1 and TRBJ2-2): KAGVTQTPRYLIKTRGQQVTLSCSPISGHRSVSWYQQTPGQGLQFLFEYFSETQRNKGNFPGRFSGRQFSNSRSEMNVSTLELGDSALYLCASSFVGAGELFFGEGSRLTVL.

The chain recombines TRBV5-1 with TRBJ2-3; maybe TRBD2 (5 bases). The V end lost 0 bases, the J end lost 5 bases, and 13 bases lay between the germline ends. Germline CDR1 reads SGHRS; CDR2 reads YFSETQ. The CDR3 covers 15 residues. The CDR3: CASSLVGNRGDTQYF. The DNA of the CDR3 is TGCGCCAGCAGCTTGGTGGGGAACCGGGGAGATACGCAGTATTTT.

The gene calls are TRBV20-1 and TRBJ2-7; no firm D call. Deletions cut 6 bases from V and 5 bases from J, with 8 bases between. This CDR3 has 10 amino acids. Germline values: CDR1 DFQATT, CDR2 SNEGSKA (reference sequence). The CDR3, as DNA: TGCAGTGCCCTGGGGAACGAGCAGTACTTC. Translating gives CSALGNEQYF.

The chain carries TRBV7-7 and TRBJ2-5, with D possibly matching TRBD2 (6 bases). Germline loops: CDR1 SSHAT, CDR2 FNYEAQ (reference sequence). V was pared by 1 base and J by 2 bases, with 11 bases between. The CDR3 is 15 residues long. CDR3 sequence: CASSLGGTPQETQYF. The DNA of the CDR3 is TGTGCCAGCAGCTTAGGAGGGACTCCGCAAGAGACCCAGTACTTC.

The chain carries TRBV29-1 and TRBJ1-4; tentatively, D is TRBD1 (5 bases). This CDR3 contains 13 residues. V lost 8 bases, J lost 7 bases, and 17 bases lay in between. The germline V gene encodes CDR1 SQVTM and CDR2 ANQGSEA. CDR3 amino acids: CSFRRGGLEKLFF. The CDR3 DNA sequence: TGCAGCTTCCGCCGGGGGGGACTTGAAAAACTGTTTTTT.

The V and J genes are TRBV6-5 and TRBJ1-2; TRBD1 is a possible D gene (5 bases). Germline lookup yields CDR1 MNHEY and CDR2 SVGAGI. Trimming took off 10 bases at V and 1 base at J, with 16 bases between the two ends. CDR3 length: 14 amino acids. CDR3 protein: CATRRGINNYGYTF. The DNA for the CDR3 is TGTGCCACCAGGCGGGGGATAAATAACTATGGCTACACCTTC.

V gene TRBV13 combines with J gene TRBJ2-7, with 11 bases aligning to TRBD1. CDR1 PRHDT and CDR2 FYEKMQ come from the germline V gene (reference sequence). The ends lost 3 bases at V and 7 bases at J; junction bases unmatched: 8. This CDR3 contains 15 residues. The CDR3 sequence: CASSLAGQGAREQYF. The CDR3 DNA sequence: TGTGCCAGCAGCTTGGCTGGACAGGGGGCCAGGGAGCAGTACTTC.

This rearrangement joins TRBV6-6 to TRBJ1-1; D gene unclear. Deletions cut 5 bases from V and 4 bases from J, with 8 bases between. The CDR3 contains 12 residues. Germline CDR1 and CDR2: MNHNY and SVGAGI (reference sequence). The CDR3 loop is CASSPVGTEAFF. CDR3 DNA: TGTGCCAGCAGTCCGGTGGGCACTGAAGCTTTCTTT.

The CDR3 nucleotides read TGTGCCAGCAGTTACTCGGGCAGCGGGGGGGTCAATGAGCAGTTCTTC. Its protein product is CASSYSGSGGVNEQFF. The rearrangement links TRBV6-5 to TRBJ2-1, with 10 bases identical to TRBD2. The CDR3 is made up of 16 amino acids. In germline, CDR1 is MNHEY, CDR2 SVGAGI. V lost 0 bases and J lost 6; bases outside the gene matches: 5.

The rearrangement joins TRBV6-2 or TRBV6-3 to TRBJ2-3; the D is unclear. CDR3 size: 13 residues. CDR1 is MNHEY and CDR2 is SVGEGT in the germline V gene. Trimming removed 2 bases at V and 2 bases at J, with 5 bases between. The CDR3 is CASSYLNTDTQYF. For the CDR3, the DNA is TGTGCCAGCAGTTACCTAAACACAGATACGCAGTATTTT.